The clone carrying this T cell receptor beta chain was detected only a few times. The target antigen is unknown. The trim removed 5 bases at V and 2 bases at J, leaving 7 bases unmatched. Per germline, CDR1 DFQATT and CDR2 SNEGSKA (reference sequence). The CDR3 sequence is 14 residues long. This sample was taken from a study of T-cell reconstitution after alpha-beta-depleted transplantation in children. General study points: Diversity and T-cell counts at one year after transplant derived mostly from new T cells.

Unique molecular identifiers were used in preparing the TCRbeta library. TCRdb fed the PCR reads into MiXCR, producing one record per CDR3 protein. The sample lists around 130,000 distinct CDR3 sequences, roughly 10% occurring once. The TCR was taken from a girl in the first two years of life who had a stem cell transplant for combined immunodeficiency, so the T cells may come from the graft donor. The genes are TRBV20-1 and TRBJ2-3; 7 bases match TRBD1. This material consisted of PBMCs, mostly from graft donor cells, taken 180 days after TCRalphabeta/CD19-depleted stem cell transplant. The CDR3 reads CSALRDSNTDTQYF. In DNA form, the CDR3 reads TGCAGTGCTCTCCGGGACAGCAACACAGATACGCAGTATTTT.